This TCR beta chain stems from a study of persistence of HIV-infected CD4 T cells. The stimulus was lysate of CMV-infected fibroblasts, roughly 10 ug/mL. CD40L/CD69 double-negative CD45RO-high memory CD4+ T cells were collected. Donors had undetectable plasma HIV-1 RNA, under 50 copies/mL, for 4+ years. Trimming shortened V by 5 bases and J by 5 bases, and 10 bases separated the two germline ends. CDR1 is SQVTM and CDR2 is ANQGSEA in the germline V gene. The CDR3 has 12 amino acids. Study-level results: Compared with CD3/CD28-stimulated cells, CMV- and Gag-responding cells showed lower TCRbeta richness. Degenerate expanded CDR3beta sequences were enriched among CMV- and Gag-responding cells.

A remark on this clone: Its antigen is as yet unknown.

The libraries were made with immunoSEQ version 4 in survey mode. TCRdb's copy holds only in-frame clones and misses some; the assay was immunoSEQ multiplex PCR. This repertoire shows tens of thousands of clones, around 80% found once; its top ten account for approximately 5%. This receptor was obtained from an adult man with HIV who was CMV-seropositive. The sequencing here drew on CD4+ T cells sorted from PBMCs after roughly 17-hour stimulation, taken from a patient who received antiretroviral therapy. This rearrangement joins TRBV29-1 to TRBJ2-1; no firm D call. The CDR3 here is CSVTWSHNEQFF. CDR3 coding DNA: TGCAGCGTTACTTGGTCGCACAATGAGCAGTTCTTC.